The 3 T cell receptor beta chains in this list originate from one sample, sequenced in a study of cytomegalovirus exposure and HLA in healthy donors (dated by TCRdb to about 2017). The protocol used for the library was the immunoSEQ multiplex PCR assay. The multiplex PCR relied on a mix of 60 forward primers for TCR Vbeta segments and 13 reverse primers for TCR Jbeta segments. The table was pulled from immuneACCESS by TCRdb, which kept in-frame rearrangements only. Such tables lose some clones; where checked, under half of the loss comes from unresolved V genes, and the rest has no known cause. The sample yields approximately 170,000 clones; 75% to 90% were counted once. 1% of the sample is taken by the ten largest. The sequenced sample was PBMCs. The receptors stem from a boy younger than 10 in good health and CMV-seronegative.

The chain carries TRBV2 and TRBJ2-5; D is unclear. V was pared by 4 bases and J by 2 bases, with 5 bases between. Germline assignment: CDR1 SNHLY and CDR2 FYNNEI. The CDR3 contains 12 residues. The CDR3 loop is CASSGYQETQYF. In DNA, the CDR3 is TGTGCCAGCAGTGGCTATCAAGAGACCCAGTACTTC.

This clone came up a few times. The chain uses TRBV6-1 and TRBJ2-1; a weak D match, TRBD2 (5 bases). Trimming stripped 2 bases from V and 7 bases from J, with 15 bases between. The germline CDR1 and CDR2 sequences are MNHNS and SASEGT. The length of the CDR3 is 15 residues. The CDR3 here is CASSESGGGLNEQFF. DNA of the CDR3: TGTGCCAGCAGTGAAAGTGGTGGCGGACTTAATGAGCAGTTCTTC.

The rearrangement uses TRBV11-2 and TRBJ1-1; D remains unclear. The CDR3 is 13 amino acids. Per the germline V gene, CDR1 is SGHAT and CDR2 is FQNNGV. Trimming stripped 1 base from V and 4 bases from J, with 7 bases between. In DNA, the CDR3 is TGTGCCAGCAGCTTAGTCTATGGCACTGAAGCTTTCTTT. It specifies CASSLVYGTEAFF.